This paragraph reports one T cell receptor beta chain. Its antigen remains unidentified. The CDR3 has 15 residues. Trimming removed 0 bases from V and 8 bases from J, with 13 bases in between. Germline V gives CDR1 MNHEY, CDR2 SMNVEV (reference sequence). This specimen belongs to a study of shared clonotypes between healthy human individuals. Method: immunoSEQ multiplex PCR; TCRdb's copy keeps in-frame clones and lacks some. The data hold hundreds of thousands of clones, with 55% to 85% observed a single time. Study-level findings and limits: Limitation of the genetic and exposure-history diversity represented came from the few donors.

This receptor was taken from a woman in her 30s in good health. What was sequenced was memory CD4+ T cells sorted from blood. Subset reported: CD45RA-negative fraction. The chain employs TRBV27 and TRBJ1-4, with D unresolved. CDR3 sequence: CASSLSGSRQEKLFF. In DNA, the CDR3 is TGTGCCAGCAGTTTATCCGGGAGCCGGCAGGAAAAACTGTTTTTT. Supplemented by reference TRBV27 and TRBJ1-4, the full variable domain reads EAQVTQNPRYLITVTGKKLTVTCSQNMNHEYMSWYRQDPGLGLRQIYYSMNVEVTDKGDVPEGYKVSRKEKRNFPLILESPSPNQTSLYFCASSLSGSRQEKLFFGSGTQLSVL.